One T cell receptor beta chain is described in this entry. Its recognized antigen is unknown. It has no much larger one-base neighbor in the sample; base qualities were not kept. Counted from cysteine to phenylalanine, this CDR3 has 15 amino acids. The kept DNA is CDR3 alone, 45 bases in frame from the first base. At the junction V is shortened by 8 bases and J by 2 bases, with 17 bases in between. As encoded in the germline V gene, CDR1 is SNHLY while CDR2 is FYNNEI. Using the deep immunoSEQ assay, multiplex PCR amplified TCR CDR3 regions from genomic DNA. For each cell subset, the extracted genomic DNA was distributed evenly across all wells of several immunoSEQ 96-well plates, and each plate served as one replicate. Each replicate PCR for sorted subsets received roughly 0.2 ug genomic DNA, equal to tens of thousands of T cell genomes. Purified libraries were measured with a Qubit 3.0 fluorometer, size-checked on a Bioanalyzer 2100, and measured again with the KAPA Library Quantification kit. Every immunoSEQ 96-well plate was sequenced on a dedicated single-read 150-cycle Illumina NextSeq 550 flow cell. The authors processed their data as follows. The immunoSEQ output contained only junctional sequences without quality scores, so filtering could not match that applied to full-length reads. Sequences were annotated with PyIR, a Python wrapper for IgBLAST v1.9, and V/J genes and CDR3 were assigned using IMGT germline references. Reads were filtered out if the reads had weak V/J assignments (E-value above 1e-6), no CDR3, stop codons, out-of-frame junctions, or ambiguous translated residues. A V3J clonotype was defined by an identical inferred V gene, J gene, and CDR3 amino acid sequence. Percentage overlap between repertoires was calculated by dividing the number of shared unique clonotypes by the size of the smaller repertoire. Three approaches were used to assess repertoire richness: RTK rarefaction, the Chao1 estimator, and Recon v2.1 estimates of unobserved clonotypes. Generation probabilities were computed with OLGA for all TCRbeta clonotypes obtained by the gDNA method from four donors. TCRdb's version of the immuneACCESS table is confined to in-frame rearrangements and falls short of the full clone set. An unresolved V gene accounts for under half of the shortfall where checked; the remainder is of unknown origin. The V and J calls and clone size are taken from that table; D and trimming were inferred from the DNA. For this sample the table gives about 680,000 clones, of which around 73% were detected only once. The ten largest clonotypes hold around 2% of the sample.

These data come from a study of shared clonotypes between healthy human individuals (dated by TCRdb to the early 2020s). For the study in its entirety: Two women and three men aged 18 to 49 years were included in the cohort. To estimate repertoire size and how much clonotype sharing occurs between individuals, the study deeply sequenced the blood TCR repertoires of about five healthy adults. For each donor, CD4 naive and CD4 memory were each given three plates, CD8 naive was given two plates, and CD8 memory was given one plate. To increase sequencing depth and limit assay-specific biases, different laboratories used diverse techniques to prepare libraries and sequence TCR repertoires. Per donor, leukapheresis produced somewhere between about 0.94 and 9.5 billion PBMCs.

Study-wide findings and limitations: About 5% of naive CD4, around 3.6% of naive CD8, roughly 2.5% of memory CD4, and about 0.4% of memory CD8 clonotypes were shared across several donors. Because the study included only a small number of donors, the genetic and exposure-history diversity represented was limited. Sampling was restricted to blood, and TCR repertoires in tissues likely differ from the TCR repertoires found in blood. Based on pairwise subsampling, the degree of clonotype sharing among donors was expected to be affected by sequencing depth. Larger estimated clonotype richness was generally found for naive subsets than for memory subsets. Compared with non-shared clonotypes, the clonotypes found in all four sorted-subset donors had higher generation probabilities. Rarefaction of sorted-subset datasets indicated incomplete sequencing despite the large sequencing depth.

The donors were healthy, HIV-negative adults with no recently reported acute infections or vaccinations. Every donor was a Caucasian adult living in Nashville, Tennessee, USA. CD4+ T cells were enriched by magnetic negative selection; naive cells were then positively selected on CD45RA, and the negative fraction formed the memory subset. Blood was obtained by leukapheresis, after which PBMCs were separated by Ficoll-Histopaque density gradient centrifugation and cryopreserved in liquid nitrogen vapor phase. Analytical flow cytometry was used to check the purity and quantity of each magnetically sorted T cell population. Genomic DNA was isolated from each sorted fraction and quantified by UV absorbance on a Nanodrop 2000c.

This TCR derives from a woman aged 25 to 45 in good health. The sequencing input was memory CD4+ T cells sorted from blood. The intended sense of this specimen's cell subset or site label: CD45RA-negative fraction. The rearranged chain carries TRBV2 and TRBJ2-3; a tentative D call is TRBD1 (6 bases match). This receptor carries the CDR3 CASSPPGTTTDTQYF. The nucleotides read TGTGCCAGCTCCCCTCCCGGGACAACCACAGATACGCAGTATTTT. Beyond the CDR3, the reference TRBV2 and TRBJ2-3 genes provide the residues; the full variable domain reads: EPEVTQTPSHQVTQMGQEVILRCVPISNHLYFYWYRQILGQKVEFLVSFYNNEISEKSEIFDDQFSVERPDGSNFTLKIRSTKLEDSAMYFCASSPPGTTTDTQYFGPGTRLTVL.